The subject of this entry is one T cell receptor beta chain. Its specificity is not known. The sample comes from a study of shared clonotypes between healthy human individuals. Study conclusions and caveats: Memory subsets had estimated richness that was generally smaller than that of naive subsets.

Germline V gene data show CDR1 as MRHNA and CDR2 as SNTAGT. The CDR3 sequence is 14 residues long. The V and J ends lost 3 bases and 2 bases respectively, with 10 bases between them. The assay was run at deep level. Assay used: immunoSEQ multiplex PCR; TCRdb lists only in-frame clones, some missing. The sample lists around 2.1 million clones; around 95% were seen once. This receptor was obtained from a young man in good health. V usage is TRBV6-4 and J usage is TRBJ1-2; D remains ambiguous. The source material was naive CD4+ T cells sorted from blood. The subset is: CD45RA+ positively selected. Here the CDR3 reads CASSEEGGNYGYTF. The CDR3 DNA follows: TGTGCCAGCAGTGAGGAGGGCGGAAACTATGGCTACACCTTC.